This TCR beta chain was identified during a study of T cells in Graves' hyperthyroidism and ophthalmopathy. V was clipped by 2 bases and J by 1 base; unmatched bases: 4. Germline V gene data show CDR1 as MNHNS and CDR2 as SASEGT. The CDR3 spans 16 residues. The TCR beta CDR3 regions underwent amplification using RNA transcripts as the source. The TCR CDR3 first-round RT-PCR relied on the HTBI primer set. Using its own MiXCR run on the multiplex PCR reads, TCRdb lists one record per CDR3 protein. The sample yields over 500,000 distinct CDR3 sequences, approximately 15% seen once. Hyperthyroidism in the patients, aged 18 to 65, was newly diagnosed and under 2 months in duration. This clonotype has a count of ten or more.

The chain couples TRBV6-1 to TRBJ1-4; TRBD1 matches 7 bases. This receptor was identified in a woman aged 40 to 50 with Graves' hyperthyroidism. Source material: blood. The DNA for the CDR3 is TGTGCCAGCAGTGAACTGGGACAGCAAACTAATGAAAAACTGTTTTTT. It is translated as CASSELGQQTNEKLFF.